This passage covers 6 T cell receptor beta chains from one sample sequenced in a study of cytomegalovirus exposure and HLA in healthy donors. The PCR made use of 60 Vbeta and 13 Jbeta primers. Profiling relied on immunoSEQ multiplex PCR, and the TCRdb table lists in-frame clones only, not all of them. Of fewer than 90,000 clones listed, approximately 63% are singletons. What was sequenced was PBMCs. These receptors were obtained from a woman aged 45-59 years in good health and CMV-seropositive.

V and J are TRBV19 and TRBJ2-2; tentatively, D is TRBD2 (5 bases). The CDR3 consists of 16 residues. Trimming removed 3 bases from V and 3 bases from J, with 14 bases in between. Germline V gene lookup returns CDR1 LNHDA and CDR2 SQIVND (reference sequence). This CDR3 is CASSIRRDADTGELFF. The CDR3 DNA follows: TGTGCCAGTAGTATCAGACGGGATGCGGACACCGGGGAGCTGTTTTTT.

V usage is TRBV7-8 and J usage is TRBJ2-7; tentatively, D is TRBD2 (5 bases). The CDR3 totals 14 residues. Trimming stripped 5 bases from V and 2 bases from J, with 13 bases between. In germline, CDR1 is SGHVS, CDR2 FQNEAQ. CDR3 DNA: TGTGCCAGCAGCCCCCGTTCGAGGGCCTACGAGCAGTACTTC. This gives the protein CASSPRSRAYEQYF.

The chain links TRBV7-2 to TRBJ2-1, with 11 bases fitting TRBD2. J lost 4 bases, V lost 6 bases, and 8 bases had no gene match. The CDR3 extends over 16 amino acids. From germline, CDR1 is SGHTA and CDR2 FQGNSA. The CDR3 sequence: CASSSSGGSIYNEQFF. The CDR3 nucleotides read TGTGCCAGCAGTTCTAGCGGGGGGTCGATTTACAATGAGCAGTTCTTC.

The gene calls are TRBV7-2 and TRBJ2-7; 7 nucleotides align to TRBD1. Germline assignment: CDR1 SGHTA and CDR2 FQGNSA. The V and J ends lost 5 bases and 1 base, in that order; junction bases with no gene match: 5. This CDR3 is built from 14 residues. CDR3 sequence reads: CASSHGDRSYEQYF. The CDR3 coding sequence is TGTGCCAGCAGCCACGGGGACAGATCCTACGAGCAGTACTTC.

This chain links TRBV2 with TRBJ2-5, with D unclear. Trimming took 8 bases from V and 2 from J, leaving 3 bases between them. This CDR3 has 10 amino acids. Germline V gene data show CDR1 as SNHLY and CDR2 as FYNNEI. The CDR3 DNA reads TGTGCCAGCGTACAAGAGACCCAGTACTTC. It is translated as CASVQETQYF. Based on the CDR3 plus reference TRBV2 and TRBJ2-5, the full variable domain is EPEVTQTPSHQVTQMGQEVILRCVPISNHLYFYWYRQILGQKVEFLVSFYNNEISEKSEIFDDQFSVERPDGSNFTLKIRSTKLEDSAMYFCASVQETQYFGPGTRLLVL.

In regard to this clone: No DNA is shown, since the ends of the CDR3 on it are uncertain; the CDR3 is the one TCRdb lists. This CDR3 reads CASSLVGGGTGHF. The chain carries TRBV6-1 and TRBJ1-5. A total of 13 residues make up the CDR3, ends included. From germline, CDR1 is MNHNS and CDR2 SASEGT.